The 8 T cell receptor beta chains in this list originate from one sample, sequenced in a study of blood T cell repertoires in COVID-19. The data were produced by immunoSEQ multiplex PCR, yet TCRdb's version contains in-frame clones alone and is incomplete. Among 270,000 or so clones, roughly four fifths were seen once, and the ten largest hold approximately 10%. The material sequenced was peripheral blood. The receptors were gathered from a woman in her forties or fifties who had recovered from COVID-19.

The CDR3: CATSDPGGGAVDTQYF. In DNA form, the CDR3 reads TGTGCCACCAGTGATCCGGGCGGGGGGGCCGTAGATACGCAGTATTTT. This rearrangement joins TRBV24-1 to TRBJ2-3; 9 bases are shared with TRBD2. The CDR3 runs 16 residues. With 3 bases clipped from V and 5 bases from J, the junction kept 8 bases outside the gene matches. Germline V gene lookup returns CDR1 KGHDR and CDR2 SFDVKD.

The CDR3 DNA sequence: TGTGCCAGCAGCGCGGGACAGGGCCCTCTTAGCACAGATACGCAGTATTTT. It yields the protein CASSAGQGPLSTDTQYF. The chain carries TRBV7-2 and TRBJ2-3; 9 nucleotides align to TRBD1. The CDR3 is 17 amino acids. J gave up 0 bases and V 5 bases, and 9 bases lay outside the gene matches. Germline V lookup: CDR1 SGHTA, CDR2 FQGNSA.

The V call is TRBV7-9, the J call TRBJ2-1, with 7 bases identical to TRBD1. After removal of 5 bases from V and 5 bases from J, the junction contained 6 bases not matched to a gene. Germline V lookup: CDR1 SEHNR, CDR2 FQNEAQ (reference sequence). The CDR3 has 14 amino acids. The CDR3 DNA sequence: TGTGCCAGCAGCCCTCAGGGGGACAACAATGAGCAGTTCTTC. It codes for CASSPQGDNNEQFF. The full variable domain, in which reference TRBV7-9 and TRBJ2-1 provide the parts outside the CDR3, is DTGVSQNPRHKITKRGQNVTFRCDPISEHNRLYWYRQTLGQGPEFLTYFQNEAQLEKSRLLSDRFSAERPKGSFSTLEIQRTEQGDSAMYLCASSPQGDNNEQFFGPGTRLTVL.

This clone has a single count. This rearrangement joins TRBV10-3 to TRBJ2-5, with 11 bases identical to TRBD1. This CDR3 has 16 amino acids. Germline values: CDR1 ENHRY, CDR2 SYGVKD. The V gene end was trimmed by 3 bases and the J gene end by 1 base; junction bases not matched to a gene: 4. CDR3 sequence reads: CAISDTGTGGQETQYF. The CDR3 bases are TGTGCCATCAGTGATACCGGGACAGGGGGCCAAGAGACCCAGTACTTC.

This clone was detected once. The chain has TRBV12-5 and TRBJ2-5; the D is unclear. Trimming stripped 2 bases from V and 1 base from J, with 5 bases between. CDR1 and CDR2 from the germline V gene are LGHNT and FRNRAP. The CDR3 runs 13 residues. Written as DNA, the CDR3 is TGTGCTAGTGGTTTGAATCTCCAAGAGACCCAGTACTTC. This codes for CASGLNLQETQYF.

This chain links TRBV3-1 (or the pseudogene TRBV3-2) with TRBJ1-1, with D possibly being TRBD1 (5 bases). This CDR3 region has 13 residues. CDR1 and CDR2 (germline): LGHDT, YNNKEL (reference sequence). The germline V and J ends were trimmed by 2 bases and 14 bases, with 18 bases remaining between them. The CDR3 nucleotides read TGTGCCAGCAGCCAATGGACACCCACTGCTAGGTTCTTT. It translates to CASSQWTPTARFF.

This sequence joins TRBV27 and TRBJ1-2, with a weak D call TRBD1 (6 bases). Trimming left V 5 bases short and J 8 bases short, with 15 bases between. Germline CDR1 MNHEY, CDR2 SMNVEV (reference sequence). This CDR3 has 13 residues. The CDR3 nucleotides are TGTGCCAGCAGTCCGCACAGGGCGGGCGGCTACACCTTC. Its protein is CASSPHRAGGYTF.

This CDR3 is CASSPGLPSNEQFF. CDR3 coding DNA: TGCGCCAGCAGCCCGGGACTCCCCTCCAATGAGCAGTTCTTC. This chain joins TRBV5-1 and TRBJ2-1; possibly TRBD2 for D (6 bases). This CDR3 contains 14 residues. In germline, CDR1 is SGHRS, CDR2 YFSETQ. Trimming took 4 bases from V and 6 from J, leaving 14 bases between them.